The 21 T cell receptor beta chains below come from one sample, sequenced in a study of blood T cells in healthy people across ages (dated by TCRdb to between 2015 and 2016). The library was built by means of 5' RACE. TCRdb records Illumina HiSeq 2500 as the sequencer. The second PCR ran for roughly 7 to 12 cycles and used a J-beta primer mix along with a sample-barcoded 5' primer. TCRdb trimmed the raw reads at Q25, called clones with MiXCR and kept productive beta chains. Entries that share a CDR3 protein sequence are merged under the most common genes and DNA. The sample records 800,000 to 950,000 distinct CDR3 sequences, just under 30% of which are singletons. The ten largest clones add up to more than 8.5% of the sample. This sample was also put to use in a study of T cells of mothers and their children.

Material for sequencing was blood. The receptors here all came from a woman in her forties in good health.

Points on this clonotype: A much larger clone lies a single base off, so this may be a read error. The V gene is TRBV7-2, the J gene TRBJ2-1, with D perhaps being TRBD1 or TRBD2 (6 bases each). CDR1 is SGHTA, CDR2 FQGNSA, per germline. The CDR3 runs 14 residues. As DNA, the CDR3 is TGTGCCTGCAGCTTCGGGGGACGGACAGAGGAGCAGTTCTTC. Translating gives CACSFGGRTEEQFF.

The chain has TRBV20-1 and TRBJ1-2; no reliable D call. Trimming removed 1 base at V and 4 bases at J, with 7 bases between. Germline V CDR1 and CDR2: DFQATT, SNEGSKA (reference sequence). This CDR3 has 12 residues. CDR3 nucleotides: TGCAGTGCTAGAGCCCGGGGCTATGGCTACACCTTC. Amino acid sequence: CSARARGYGYTF.

This chain links TRBV28 with TRBJ1-2; TRBD1 might be the D (6 bases). Germline CDR1 is MDHEN and CDR2 is SYDVKM. There are 14 residues in the CDR3. The V and J ends lost 6 bases and 4 bases respectively, with 15 bases between them. CDR3 sequence reads: CASRSRRGAYGYTF. For the CDR3, the DNA is TGTGCCAGCAGGTCCCGCAGGGGTGCCTATGGCTACACCTTC.

This clonotype has just one count. This sequence joins TRBV15 and TRBJ2-1; unclear D gene. CDR3 length: 13 residues. Germline V gene data show CDR1 as LNHNV and CDR2 as YYDKDF (reference sequence). The V and J ends lost 8 bases and 5 bases respectively, with 13 bases between them. This CDR3 reads CATLKDTDNEQFF. The CDR3 nucleotides are TGTGCCACCCTAAAGGATACTGACAATGAGCAGTTCTTC.

This clonotype was counted only a few times. This sequence joins TRBV12-3 or TRBV12-4 and TRBJ2-5, with D unclear. The CDR3 length is 13 residues. V lost 3 bases, J lost 4 bases, and 9 bases lay in between. The CDR3 sequence: CASSFVGLETQYF. The CDR3 bases are TGTGCCAGCAGTTTTGTGGGTTTAGAGACCCAGTACTTC.

The rearrangement joins TRBV20-1 to TRBJ2-3; 8 positions agree with TRBD2. Looked up from germline, CDR1 is DFQATT and CDR2 is SNEGSKA (reference sequence). Losses at the gene ends were 3 bases for V and 3 bases for J; bases not matched to a gene: 11. There are 16 residues in the CDR3. The CDR3, as DNA: TGCAGTGCTAGGGACGTCGGGGGGGCTTGGACAGATACGCAGTATTTT. This gives the protein CSARDVGGAWTDTQYF.

This clonotype was seen at least ten times. The rearrangement joins TRBV7-2 to TRBJ1-1; a weak D match, TRBD1 (5 bases). The length of the CDR3 is 14 residues. In germline, CDR1 is SGHTA, CDR2 FQGNSA. Trimming pared 5 bases from V and 5 bases from J, leaving 15 bases between. CDR3 nucleotide sequence: TGTGCCAGCAGCCACCTCCTAGGGGCGACTGAAGCTTTCTTT. Amino acid sequence: CASSHLLGATEAFF.

The chain uses TRBV10-2 and TRBJ2-7, with D perhaps TRBD1 (6 bases). V shed 4 bases and J shed 4 bases, with 17 bases lying between them. The CDR3 length is 15 residues. Germline V gene data show CDR1 as WSHSY and CDR2 as SAAADI. CDR3 DNA: TGCGCCAGCAGTGTTACCGGTTGCAGGGGTTACGAGCAGTACTTC. This translates into CASSVTGCRGYEQYF.

The V call is TRBV18, the J call TRBJ2-7; the D gene could be TRBD1 or TRBD2 (5 bases each). The CDR3 sequence is 15 residues long. The germline V gene encodes CDR1 KGHSH and CDR2 LQKENI. The V and J ends lost 5 bases and 2 bases respectively, with 16 bases between them. CDR3 nucleotides: TGTGCCAGCTCAGGTGGGGGAGCCGGAGCCTACGAGCAGTACTTC. Its protein is CASSGGGAGAYEQYF.

The chain recombines TRBV30 with TRBJ1-1; no clear D gene. The CDR3 has 12 residues. With 2 bases removed from V and 5 bases from J, the gap between germline ends came to 9 bases. Germline V CDR1 and CDR2: GTSNPN, SVGIG (reference sequence). The CDR3 loop is CAWSFRRTEAFF. The CDR3, as DNA: TGTGCCTGGAGTTTCAGGAGGACTGAAGCTTTCTTT.

This clonotype was detected only a few times. The V and J genes are TRBV27 and TRBJ2-5, with a possible D match to TRBD2 (6 bases). The CDR3 is 14 amino acids. Trimming took off 8 bases at V and 2 bases at J, with 15 bases between the two ends. Germline loops: CDR1 MNHEY, CDR2 SMNVEV (reference sequence). The CDR3 DNA follows: TGTGCCAGCGGCAGAATTGGGGGGCAAGAGACCCAGTACTTC. Amino acid sequence: CASGRIGGQETQYF.

As for this clonotype: Sequence at one end of the junction differs from germline and may be a read error. The CDR3 protein is CTSSRQGYEQYF. CDR3 in DNA: TGTACCAGCAGTCGACAGGGGTACGAGCAGTACTTC. The chain recombines TRBV6-2 or TRBV6-3 with TRBJ2-7, with 8 bases identical to TRBD1. Germline CDR1 and CDR2: MNHEY and SVGEGT. The CDR3 spans 12 residues.

The V and J genes are TRBV12-3 or TRBV12-4 and TRBJ2-2, with D tentatively TRBD1 (5 bases). The CDR3 consists of 12 residues. The V end lost 10 bases, the J end lost 5 bases, and 11 bases lay between the germline ends. CDR3 region: CATLGETGELFF. The CDR3 nucleotides are TGTGCCACCTTAGGGGAAACCGGGGAGCTGTTTTTT.

The rearrangement links TRBV9 to TRBJ2-5; 10 positions agree with TRBD1. CDR3 size: 16 residues. Per the germline V gene, CDR1 is SGDLS and CDR2 is YYNGEE. V shed 0 bases and J 5 bases; nucleotides not matched to a gene: 7. The CDR3 region is CASSVASGTGAETQYF. As DNA, the CDR3 is TGTGCCAGCAGCGTAGCCAGCGGGACAGGGGCCGAGACCCAGTACTTC.

This chain joins TRBV27 and TRBJ1-2; TRBD1 is a possible D gene (5 bases). Trimming left V 1 base short and J 4 bases short, with 10 bases between. Germline V gene data show CDR1 as MNHEY and CDR2 as SMNVEV (reference sequence). The CDR3 consists of 14 residues. The CDR3 coding sequence is TGTGCCAGCAGTTTATGGGGCTCCGGCTATGGCTACACCTTC. The encoded protein is CASSLWGSGYGYTF.

This clonotype was detected only a few times. The chain joins TRBV30 to TRBJ2-2; D call uncertain. Looked up from germline, CDR1 is GTSNPN and CDR2 is SVGIG (reference sequence). V shed 3 bases and J shed 1 base, with 9 bases lying between them. The CDR3 totals 14 residues. The CDR3 sequence is CAWSATRNTGELFF. As DNA, the CDR3 is TGTGCCTGGAGCGCGACGAGGAACACCGGGGAGCTGTTTTTT.

V gene TRBV6-2 or TRBV6-3 combines with J gene TRBJ1-1; D might be TRBD1 (5 bases). This CDR3 comprises 15 residues. CDR1 is MNHEY, CDR2 SVGEGT, per germline. V was shortened by 6 bases and J by 4 bases, with 18 bases between the two germline ends. The CDR3 loop reads CASRGILTAPTEAFF. The CDR3 coding sequence is TGTGCCAGCAGGGGCATTCTGACAGCGCCCACTGAAGCTTTCTTT.

This clonotype was detected only a few times. The J gene is TRBJ1-1, the V gene TRBV7-6, with a possible D match to TRBD1 (5 bases). CDR3 length: 11 residues. CDR1 SGHVS and CDR2 FNYEAQ come from the germline V gene. V lost 10 bases, J lost 6 bases, and 12 bases lay in between. The CDR3 nucleotides read TGTGCCACCCGATCGGGGGCTGAAGCTTTCTTT. Translated: CATRSGAEAFF. Full variable domain (outside the CDR3, taken from reference TRBV7-6 and TRBJ1-1): GAGVSQSPRYKVTKRGQDVALRCDPISGHVSLYWYRQALGQGPEFLTYFNYEAQQDKSGLPNDRFSAERPEGSISTLTIQRTEQRDSAMYRCATRSGAEAFFGQGTRLTVV.

A few counts support this clonotype. The rearrangement links TRBV29-1 to TRBJ1-5; D uncertain. V was trimmed by 2 bases and J by 1 base, leaving 0 bases between them. The CDR3 extends over 11 amino acids. CDR1 SQVTM and CDR2 ANQGSEA come from the germline V gene. The CDR3 nucleotides are TGCAGCGTTGAAAGCAATCAGCCCCAGCATTTT. Translating gives CSVESNQPQHF.

The sample holds a few counts of this clonotype. The chain employs TRBV7-3 and TRBJ2-6, with 7 bases identical to TRBD1. With V trimmed by 5 bases and J by 0 bases, 13 bases remained unmatched. The CDR3 runs 19 residues. Germline values: CDR1 SGHTA, CDR2 FQGTGA. The CDR3 DNA sequence: TGTGCCAGCAGCCCTATCCCGGGACAGCCACCCTCTGGGGCCAACGTCCTGACTTTC. Translating it yields CASSPIPGQPPSGANVLTF.

This clonotype was detected many times. The chain is built from TRBV29-1 and TRBJ1-1; TRBD1 is a possible D gene (5 bases). The V and J ends lost 7 bases and 2 bases respectively, with 17 bases between them. In germline, CDR1 is SQVTM, CDR2 ANQGSEA. CDR3 length: 14 amino acids. The CDR3: CSGALWGSNTEAFF. CDR3 nucleotide sequence: TGCAGCGGTGCCTTGTGGGGCTCAAACACTGAAGCTTTCTTT.